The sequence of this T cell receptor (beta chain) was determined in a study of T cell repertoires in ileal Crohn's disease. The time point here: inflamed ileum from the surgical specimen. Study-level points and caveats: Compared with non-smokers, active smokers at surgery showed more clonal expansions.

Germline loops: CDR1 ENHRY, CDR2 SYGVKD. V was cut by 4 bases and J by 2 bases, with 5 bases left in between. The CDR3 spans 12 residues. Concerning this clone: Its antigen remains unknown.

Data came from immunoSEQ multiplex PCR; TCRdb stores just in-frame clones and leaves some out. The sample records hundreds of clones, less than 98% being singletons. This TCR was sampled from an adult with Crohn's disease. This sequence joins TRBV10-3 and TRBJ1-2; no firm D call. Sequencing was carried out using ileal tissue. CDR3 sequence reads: CAISGANYGYTF. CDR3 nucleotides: TGTGCCATCAGTGGGGCCAACTATGGCTACACCTTC.